This T cell receptor (beta chain) was identified during a study of post-analysis software for immune sequencing data. Looking at the study overall: Some patients lacked subtype; others had relapsing-remitting, secondary progressive or progressive-relapsing disease. Study outcomes and limitations: Roughly five TRBV segments appeared more often in patients than in controls, and TRBV5-6, TRBV5-1 and TRBV20-1 were among these.

Unique-molecular-identifier-tagged TCR beta cDNA libraries were used. TCRdb processed the PCR reads anew with MiXCR; each CDR3 protein has one entry. The data hold hundreds of thousands of distinct CDR3 sequences, with roughly 45% observed a single time. Notes on this clonotype: The antigen is undetermined. A much larger clonotype is one base distant, so this may be a read error.

From germline, CDR1 is SQVTM and CDR2 ANQGSEA. There are 13 residues in the CDR3. V gene TRBV29-1 combines with J gene TRBJ2-7; D is unresolved. The J call may be in error: the DNA end matches TRBJ2-5 better. The sequenced sample consisted of blood. This TCR was sampled from a girl aged 5-17 years with multiple sclerosis. The CDR3 region has the DNA TGCAGCGTTGAAGGAAGCTCCAGAGGGACCCAGTACTTC. This encodes CSVEGSSRGTQYF.